This TCR beta chain was obtained from a study of OX40 agonist ivuxolimab in advanced cancers. Background on the study: Prior anti-PD-1, anti-PD-L1 or anti-CTLA-4 therapy was allowed; more than 30% had some. Study-wide results and caveats: Individuals who were partial responders at 0.1-3.0 mg/kg had clonal expansion that ranked among the lowest. Within 6 weeks, CD4+ and CD8+ blood T cells expanded clonally at 0.1 to 3.0 mg/kg. The average count of expanded clones was higher among CD8+ T cells than among CD4+.

Using immunoSEQ multiplex PCR, the repertoire was profiled, and TCRdb retains in-frame clones only, with some absent. The table includes roughly 30,000 clones, about 85% detected once. With regard to this clone: Its specificity is not known.

Trimming pared 5 bases from V and 3 bases from J, leaving 4 bases between. The CDR3 contains 11 residues. In germline, CDR1 is MNHEY, CDR2 SMNVEV (reference sequence). This sequence joins TRBV27 and TRBJ1-2; D unclear. This receptor was taken from an adult with an advanced solid tumor such as melanoma, head and neck, liver or kidney cancer. The source was CD4+ or CD8+ T cells sorted from blood, collected in a trial of the OX40 agonist ivuxolimab. The CDR3 spells CASSDYYGYTF. In nucleotides, the CDR3 is TGTGCCAGCAGTGACTACTATGGCTACACCTTC.